These 6 T cell receptor beta chains were all obtained from the same sample, sequenced in a study of response to subunit inactivated influenza vaccine. Using its own MiXCR run on the RT-PCR reads, TCRdb lists one record per CDR3 protein. The table has about 310,000 distinct CDR3 sequences, approximately 23% seen once; the top ten hold under 13%. Material: PBMCs from blood, obtained around 22 months after vaccination. The receptor set was obtained from a man between 45 and 75 years old who received an inactivated influenza vaccine.

The CDR3 nucleotides are TGCAGCGTTGCATTGGGGATGAGCCGGGGGGACATTCAGTACTTC. Its protein product is CSVALGMSRGDIQYF. This chain links TRBV29-1 with TRBJ2-4; the match to TRBD2 covers 7 bases. Unmatched junction bases numbered 14, after V lost 4 bases and J lost 8 bases. The CDR3 loop spans 15 amino acids. The V gene's germline CDR1 is SQVTM and CDR2 ANQGSEA.

CDR3 nucleotide sequence: TGTGCCAGCAGCCCCCTTAGCGGTGAGGGCACAGATACGCAGTATTTT. Encoded protein: CASSPLSGEGTDTQYF. The chain couples TRBV27 to TRBJ2-3; a possible D gene is TRBD2 (6 bases). Trimming cost V 6 bases and J 1 base, with 17 bases left between them. The V gene's germline CDR1 is MNHEY and CDR2 SMNVEV (reference sequence). This CDR3 spans 16 amino acids.

This clonotype was seen a few times. This chain links TRBV3-1 with TRBJ1-1; D ambiguous. The germline CDR1 and CDR2 sequences are LGHDT and YNNKEL (reference sequence). Trimming shortened V by 1 base and J by 4 bases, and 7 bases separated the two germline ends. The CDR3 covers 13 residues. The CDR3 is CASSQVYGTEAFF. CDR3 bases: TGTGCCAGCAGCCAAGTATATGGCACTGAAGCTTTCTTT.

The chain employs TRBV28 and TRBJ2-1, with TRBD2 matching over 7 bases. The J segment lost 0 bases and the V segment lost 1 base, leaving 3 bases of the junction unmatched. CDR3 size: 16 residues. Germline V gene sequence: CDR1 MDHEN, CDR2 SYDVKM. CDR3: CASSLYAGDSYNEQFF. The DNA of the CDR3 is TGTGCCAGCAGTTTATATGCGGGGGACTCCTACAATGAGCAGTTCTTC.

At least ten counts were recorded for this clonotype. The V and J genes are TRBV20-1 and TRBJ1-6; D is possibly TRBD1 (6 bases). CDR3 length: 14 amino acids. Germline loops: CDR1 DFQATT, CDR2 SNEGSKA (reference sequence). Trimming left V 0 bases short and J 4 bases short, with 7 bases between. For the CDR3, the DNA is TGCAGTGCTAGAGACGGACAGTATAATTCACCCCTCCACTTT. Its protein product is CSARDGQYNSPLHF.

This clonotype appeared many times. The chain links TRBV30 to TRBJ1-6; D is unresolved. The CDR3 covers 15 residues. Germline V gene data show CDR1 as GTSNPN and CDR2 as SVGIG (reference sequence). With 5 bases removed from V and 8 bases from J, the gap between germline ends came to 19 bases. The CDR3 DNA follows: TGTGCCTGGTCCAAACTCCGGATGGAGGATTCACCCCTCCACTTT. Translation: CAWSKLRMEDSPLHF.